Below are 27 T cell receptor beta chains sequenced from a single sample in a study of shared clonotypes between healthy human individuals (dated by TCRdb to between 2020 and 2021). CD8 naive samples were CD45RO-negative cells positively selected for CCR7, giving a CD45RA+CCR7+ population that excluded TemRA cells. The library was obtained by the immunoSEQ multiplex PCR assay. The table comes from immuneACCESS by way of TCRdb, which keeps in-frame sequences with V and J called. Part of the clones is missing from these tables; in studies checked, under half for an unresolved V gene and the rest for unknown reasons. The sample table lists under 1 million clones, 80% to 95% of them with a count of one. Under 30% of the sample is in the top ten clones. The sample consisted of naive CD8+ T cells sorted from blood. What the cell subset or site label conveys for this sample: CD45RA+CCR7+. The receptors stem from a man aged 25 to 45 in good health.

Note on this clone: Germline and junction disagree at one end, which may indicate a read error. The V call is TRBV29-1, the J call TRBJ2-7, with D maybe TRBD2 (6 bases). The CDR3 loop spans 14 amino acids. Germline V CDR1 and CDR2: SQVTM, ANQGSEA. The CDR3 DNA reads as TGCAGCGTAGAAGGACTAACGGATTCCTACGAGCAGTACTTC. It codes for CSVEGLTDSYEQYF.

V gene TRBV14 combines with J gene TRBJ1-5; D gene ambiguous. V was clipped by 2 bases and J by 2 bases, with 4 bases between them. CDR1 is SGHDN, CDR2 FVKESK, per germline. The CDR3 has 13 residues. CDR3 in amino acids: CASSQYRNQPQHF. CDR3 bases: TGTGCCAGCAGCCAATACCGCAATCAGCCCCAGCATTTT.

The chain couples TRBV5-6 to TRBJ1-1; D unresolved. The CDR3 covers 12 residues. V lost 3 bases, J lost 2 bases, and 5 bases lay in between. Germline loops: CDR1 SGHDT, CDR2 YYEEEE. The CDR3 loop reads CASSSYNTEAFF. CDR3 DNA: TGTGCCAGCAGCTCTTATAACACTGAAGCTTTCTTT.

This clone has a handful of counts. The CDR3, as DNA: TGCGCCAGCAGCCAAGACAGGTACGAGCAGTACTTC. As protein: CASSQDRYEQYF. The chain uses TRBV5-1 and TRBJ2-7; D is perhaps TRBD1 (6 bases). Germline assignment: CDR1 SGHRS and CDR2 YFSETQ. There are 12 residues in the CDR3. Trimming cost V 4 bases and J 4 bases, with 9 bases left between them.

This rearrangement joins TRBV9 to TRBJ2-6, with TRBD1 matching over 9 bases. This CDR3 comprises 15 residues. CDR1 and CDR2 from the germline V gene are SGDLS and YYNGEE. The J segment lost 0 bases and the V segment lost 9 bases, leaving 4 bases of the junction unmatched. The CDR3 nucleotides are TGTGCCACCACAGGGGGCCCCTCTGGGGCCAACGTCCTGACTTTC. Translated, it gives CATTGGPSGANVLTF.

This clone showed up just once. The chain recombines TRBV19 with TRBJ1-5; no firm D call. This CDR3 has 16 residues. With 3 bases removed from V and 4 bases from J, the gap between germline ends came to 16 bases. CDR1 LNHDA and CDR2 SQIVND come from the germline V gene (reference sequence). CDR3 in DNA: TGTGCCAGTAGTATTTTATTACTTCGTGAGAATCAGCCCCAGCATTTT. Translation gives CASSILLLRENQPQHF.

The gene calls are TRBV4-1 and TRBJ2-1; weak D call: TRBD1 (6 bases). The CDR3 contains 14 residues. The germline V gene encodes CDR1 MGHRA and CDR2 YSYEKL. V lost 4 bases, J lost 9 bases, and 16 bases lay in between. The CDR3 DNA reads TGCGCCAGCAGCCCCCGGGACATAATTAGTGAGCAGTTCTTC. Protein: CASSPRDIISEQFF.

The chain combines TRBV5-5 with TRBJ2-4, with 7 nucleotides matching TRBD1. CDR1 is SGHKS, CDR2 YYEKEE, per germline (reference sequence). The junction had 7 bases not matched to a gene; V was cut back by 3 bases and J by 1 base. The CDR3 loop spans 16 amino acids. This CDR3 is CASSSPLDRAKNIQYF. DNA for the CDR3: TGTGCCAGCAGCTCACCATTGGACAGGGCCAAAAACATTCAGTACTTC.

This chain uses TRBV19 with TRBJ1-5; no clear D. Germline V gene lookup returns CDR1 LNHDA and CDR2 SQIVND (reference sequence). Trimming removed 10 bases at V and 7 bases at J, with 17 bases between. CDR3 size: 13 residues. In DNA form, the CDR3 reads TGTGCCACGTTAACGTGGGCTAGACAGCCCCAGCATTTT. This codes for CATLTWARQPQHF.

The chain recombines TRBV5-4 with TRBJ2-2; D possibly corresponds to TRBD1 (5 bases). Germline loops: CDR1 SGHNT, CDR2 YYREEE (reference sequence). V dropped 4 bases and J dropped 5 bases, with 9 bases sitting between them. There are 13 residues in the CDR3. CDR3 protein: CASSPQGTGELFF. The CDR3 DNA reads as TGTGCCAGCAGCCCCCAGGGAACCGGGGAGCTGTTTTTT.

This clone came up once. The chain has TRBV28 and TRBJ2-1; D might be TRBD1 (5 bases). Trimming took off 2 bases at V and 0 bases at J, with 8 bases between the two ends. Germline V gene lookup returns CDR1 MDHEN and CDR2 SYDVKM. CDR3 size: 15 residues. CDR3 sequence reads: CASSLDSSSYNEQFF. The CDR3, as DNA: TGTGCCAGCAGTTTAGACAGCAGCTCCTACAATGAGCAGTTCTTC.

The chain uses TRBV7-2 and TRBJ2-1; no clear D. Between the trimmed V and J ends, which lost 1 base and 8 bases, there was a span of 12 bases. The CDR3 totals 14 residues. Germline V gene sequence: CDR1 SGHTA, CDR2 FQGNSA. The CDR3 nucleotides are TGTGCCAGCAGCTTAGTGGGTGTCGGATATGAGCAGTTCTTC. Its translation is CASSLVGVGYEQFF.

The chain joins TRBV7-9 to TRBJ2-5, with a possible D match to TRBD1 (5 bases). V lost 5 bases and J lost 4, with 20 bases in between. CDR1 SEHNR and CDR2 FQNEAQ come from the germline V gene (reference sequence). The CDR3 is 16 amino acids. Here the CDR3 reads CASSAVIDGARETQYF. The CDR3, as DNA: TGTGCCAGCAGCGCAGTCATTGATGGGGCGCGAGAGACCCAGTACTTC. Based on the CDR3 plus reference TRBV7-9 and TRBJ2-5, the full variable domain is DTGVSQNPRHKITKRGQNVTFRCDPISEHNRLYWYRQTLGQGPEFLTYFQNEAQLEKSRLLSDRFSAERPKGSFSTLEIQRTEQGDSAMYLCASSAVIDGARETQYFGPGTRLLVL.

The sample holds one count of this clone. CDR3: CASSLGTSEYF. CDR3 sequence (DNA): TGTGCCAGCAGTTTGGGGACTAGTGAGTATTTT. The V gene is TRBV27, the J gene TRBJ2-3; TRBD2 matches 8 bases. The CDR3 consists of 11 residues. V was pared by 3 bases and J by 13 bases, with 3 bases of the junction left unmatched. The V gene's germline CDR1 is MNHEY and CDR2 SMNVEV (reference sequence).

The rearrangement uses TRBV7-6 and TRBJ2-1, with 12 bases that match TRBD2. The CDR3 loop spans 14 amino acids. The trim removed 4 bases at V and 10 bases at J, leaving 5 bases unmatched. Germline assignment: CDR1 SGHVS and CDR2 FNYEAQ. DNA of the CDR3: TGTGCCAGCAGCTCGACTAGCGGGAGATGGGAGCAGTTCTTC. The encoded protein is CASSSTSGRWEQFF. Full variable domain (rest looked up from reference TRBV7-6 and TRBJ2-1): GAGVSQSPRYKVTKRGQDVALRCDPISGHVSLYWYRQALGQGPEFLTYFNYEAQQDKSGLPNDRFSAERPEGSISTLTIQRTEQRDSAMYRCASSSTSGRWEQFFGPGTRLTVL.

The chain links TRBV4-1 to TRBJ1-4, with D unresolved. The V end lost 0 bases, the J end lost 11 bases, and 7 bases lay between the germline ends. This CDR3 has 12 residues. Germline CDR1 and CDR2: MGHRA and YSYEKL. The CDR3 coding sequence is TGCGCCAGCAGCCAAGAAATGATGAAACTGTTTTTT. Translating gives CASSQEMMKLFF.

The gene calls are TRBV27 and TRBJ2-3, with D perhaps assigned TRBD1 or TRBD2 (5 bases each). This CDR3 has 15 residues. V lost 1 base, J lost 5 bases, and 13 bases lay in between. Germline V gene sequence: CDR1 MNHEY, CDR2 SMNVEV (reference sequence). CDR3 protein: CASSLYSVRGDTQYF. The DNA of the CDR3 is TGTGCCAGCAGTTTATATAGCGTGAGGGGAGATACGCAGTATTTT.

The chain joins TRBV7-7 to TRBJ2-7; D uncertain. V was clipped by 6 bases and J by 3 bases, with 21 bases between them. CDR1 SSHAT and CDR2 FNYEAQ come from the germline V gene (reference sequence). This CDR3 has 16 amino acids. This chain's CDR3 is CASRWGRSSADYEQYF. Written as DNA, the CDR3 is TGTGCCAGCAGGTGGGGTCGTTCGTCGGCGGACTACGAGCAGTACTTC.

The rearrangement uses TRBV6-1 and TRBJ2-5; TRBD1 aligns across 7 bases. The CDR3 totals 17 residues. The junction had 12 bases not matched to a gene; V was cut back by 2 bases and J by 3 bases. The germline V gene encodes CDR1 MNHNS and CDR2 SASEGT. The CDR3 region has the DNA TGTGCCAGCAGTGAAACCCTTTTTCCAGGGGGTGAAGAGACCCAGTACTTC. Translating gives CASSETLFPGGEETQYF.

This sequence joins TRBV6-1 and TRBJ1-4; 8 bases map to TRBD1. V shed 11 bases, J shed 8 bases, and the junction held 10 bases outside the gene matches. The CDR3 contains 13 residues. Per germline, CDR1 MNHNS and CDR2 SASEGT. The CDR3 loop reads CAGRTGLREKLFF. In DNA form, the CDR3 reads TGTGCCGGAAGGACAGGGCTTAGGGAAAAACTGTTTTTT.

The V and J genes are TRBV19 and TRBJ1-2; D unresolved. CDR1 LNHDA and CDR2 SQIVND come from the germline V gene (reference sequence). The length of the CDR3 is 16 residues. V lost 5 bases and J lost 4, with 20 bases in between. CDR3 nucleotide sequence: TGTGCCAGTAGTGCCCCGGGCCTGATTTATATCTATGGCTACACCTTC. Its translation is CASSAPGLIYIYGYTF.

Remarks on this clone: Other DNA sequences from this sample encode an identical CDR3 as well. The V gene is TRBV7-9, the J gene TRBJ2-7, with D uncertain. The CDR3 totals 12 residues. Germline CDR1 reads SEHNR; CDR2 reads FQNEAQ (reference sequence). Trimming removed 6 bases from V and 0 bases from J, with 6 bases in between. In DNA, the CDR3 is TGTGCCAGCAGTCGGACCTCCTACGAGCAGTACTTC. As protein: CASSRTSYEQYF.

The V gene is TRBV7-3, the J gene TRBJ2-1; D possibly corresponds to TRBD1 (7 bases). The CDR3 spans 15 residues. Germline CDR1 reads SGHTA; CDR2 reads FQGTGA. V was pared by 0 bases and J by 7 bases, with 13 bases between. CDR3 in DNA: TGTGCCAGCAGCTTAACAAGGAGGGGGCCAAATGAGCAGTTCTTC. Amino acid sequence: CASSLTRRGPNEQFF.

CDR3 in amino acids: CASSLSTSLGNEQFF. The CDR3 DNA sequence: TGTGCCAGCAGCCTAAGCACTAGTCTGGGCAATGAGCAGTTCTTC. The chain uses TRBV7-2 and TRBJ2-1; D may be TRBD2 (5 bases). V was cut by 5 bases and J by 6 bases, with 17 bases left in between. From germline, CDR1 is SGHTA and CDR2 FQGNSA. CDR3 length: 15 residues.

CDR3 sequence: CASSGLSGSYTGELFF. The CDR3 DNA reads as TGTGCCAGCAGCGGCCTCTCGGGATCTTACACCGGGGAGCTGTTTTTT. V usage is TRBV9 and J usage is TRBJ2-2; a possible D gene is TRBD2 (5 bases). Germline V gene data show CDR1 as SGDLS and CDR2 as YYNGEE. V was cut by 3 bases and J by 3 bases, with 15 bases left in between. CDR3 length equals 16 residues.

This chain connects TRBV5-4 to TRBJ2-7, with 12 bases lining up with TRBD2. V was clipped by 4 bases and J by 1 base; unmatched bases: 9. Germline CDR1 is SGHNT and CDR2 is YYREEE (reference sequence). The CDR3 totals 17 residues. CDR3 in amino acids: CASSPRTSGTLSYEQYF. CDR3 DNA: TGTGCCAGCAGCCCGCGGACTAGCGGGACCCTATCCTACGAGCAGTACTTC. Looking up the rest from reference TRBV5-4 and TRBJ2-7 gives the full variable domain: ETGVTQSPTHLIKTRGQQVTLRCSSQSGHNTVSWYQQALGQGPQFIFQYYREEENGRGNFPPRFSGLQFPNYSSELNVNALELDDSALYLCASSPRTSGTLSYEQYFGPGTRLTVT.

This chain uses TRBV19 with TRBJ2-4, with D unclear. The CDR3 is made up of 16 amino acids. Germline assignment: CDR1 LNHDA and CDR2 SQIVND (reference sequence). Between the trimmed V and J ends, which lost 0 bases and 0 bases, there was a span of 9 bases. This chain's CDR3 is CASSIDFGLAKNIQYF. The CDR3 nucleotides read TGTGCCAGTAGTATAGATTTTGGGTTAGCCAAAAACATTCAGTACTTC.